The entry below gives a single T cell receptor (beta chain) sequence along with its context. Participants, roughly 18 to 89 years old, spanned fewer than 30 US areas. Those designated as exposed participants met a COVID-19 case within 2 weeks before study entry. In germline, CDR1 is SGHNT, CDR2 YYREEE (reference sequence). The V and J ends lost 0 bases and 1 base, in that order; junction bases with no gene match: 1. The CDR3 loop spans 15 amino acids. The data were obtained in a study of blood T cell repertoires in COVID-19. Produced via immunoSEQ multiplex PCR; TCRdb's table is partial and in-frame only. The table shows hundreds of thousands of clones, with roughly 89% occurring only once.

Sequenced: PBMCs or T cells enriched from blood (not recorded which). V and J are TRBV5-4 and TRBJ2-5, with TRBD2 identical over 9 bases. This sequence originates from a man aged 30 to 45 who had been exposed to COVID-19. The CDR3: CASSLGGGVQETQYF. As DNA, the CDR3 is TGTGCCAGCAGCTTGGGCGGGGGGGTCCAAGAGACCCAGTACTTC.